The 18 T cell receptor beta chains in this list originate from one sample, sequenced in a study of cytomegalovirus exposure and HLA in healthy donors (dated by TCRdb to between 2016 and 2019). The library was prepared using the immunoSEQ multiplex PCR assay. The multiplex PCR relied on a mix of 60 forward primers for TCR Vbeta segments and 13 reverse primers for TCR Jbeta segments. TCRdb provides this immuneACCESS table in a form limited to in-frame rearrangements. Some clones are lacking; in checked studies, under half of them reflect an unresolved V gene, and why the rest are absent is not known. This sample is represented by fewer than 200,000 clones; nearly 80% of them were singletons. In total, the top ten clones hold around 2.6% of the sample. Sequenced sample: PBMCs. These TCRs come from a female donor in good health and CMV-seronegative.

This chain connects TRBV29-1 to TRBJ1-1; D unclear. V was pared by 6 bases and J by 0 bases, with 2 bases between. The CDR3 runs 10 residues. CDR1 and CDR2 from the germline V gene are SQVTM and ANQGSEA. The CDR3 protein is CSVLNTEAFF. CDR3 nucleotides: TGCAGCGTCTTGAACACTGAAGCTTTCTTT.

The gene calls are TRBV5-4 and TRBJ2-3; unclear D gene. This CDR3 comprises 14 residues. Trimming stripped 0 bases from V and 7 bases from J, with 12 bases between. Per germline, CDR1 SGHNT and CDR2 YYREEE (reference sequence). CDR3 DNA: TGTGCCAGCAGCTTGGCCCCCCCGGTTTATACGCAGTATTTT. It is translated as CASSLAPPVYTQYF.

To note about this clone: Sequence at one end of the junction differs from germline and may be a read error. The genes are TRBV4-1 and TRBJ1-1; weak D call: TRBD1 (5 bases). Germline CDR1 MGHRA, CDR2 YSYEKL. The length of the CDR3 is 14 residues. CDR3 bases: TGTGCCAGCTGGAACGGGGGGATGAACACTGAAGCTTTCTTT. Its protein product is CASWNGGMNTEAFF.

The CDR3 spells CASRVTGPYEQYF. DNA for the CDR3: TGTGCCAGCAGGGTGACAGGACCCTACGAGCAGTACTTC. The rearrangement links TRBV6-1 to TRBJ2-7, with D possibly being TRBD1 (6 bases). The CDR3 spans 13 residues. Germline-derived CDR1 and CDR2 are MNHNS and SASEGT. Deletions cut 6 bases from V and 2 bases from J, with 11 bases between.

This clone was detected once. V gene TRBV5-1 combines with J gene TRBJ2-1, with 14 bases that match TRBD2. V trimming: 3 bases; J trimming: 8 bases; junction bases outside the gene matches: 4. The CDR3 consists of 15 residues. Looked up from germline, CDR1 is SGHRS and CDR2 is YFSETQ. Here the CDR3 DNA reads TGCGCCAGCAGCTGGGGACTAGCGGGAGAGCATGAGCAGTTCTTC. It codes for CASSWGLAGEHEQFF.

For this clone: Distinct nucleotide sequences in the sample also encode this CDR3. The J gene is TRBJ2-5, the V gene TRBV7-9, with D hard to call. The CDR3 sequence is 11 residues long. Trimming removed 2 bases from V and 5 bases from J, with 3 bases in between. CDR1 and CDR2 from the germline V gene are SEHNR and FQNEAQ (reference sequence). The CDR3 spells CASSLLETQYF. The CDR3 region has the DNA TGTGCCAGCAGCTTACTGGAGACCCAGTACTTC.

V usage is TRBV14 and J usage is TRBJ2-7; D might be TRBD1 (7 bases). With 0 bases removed from V and 2 bases from J, the gap between germline ends came to 14 bases. CDR3 length equals 16 residues. CDR1 is SGHDN and CDR2 is FVKESK in the germline V gene. CDR3 bases: TGTGCCAGCAGCCAAGATTTCTCCAGGGGGGCCTACGAGCAGTACTTC. This translates into CASSQDFSRGAYEQYF.

V usage is TRBV10-3 and J usage is TRBJ2-7; the match to TRBD1 covers 7 bases. Germline CDR1 is ENHRY and CDR2 is SYGVKD. The trim removed 3 bases at V and 2 bases at J, leaving 7 bases unmatched. The CDR3 has 15 amino acids. The CDR3 here is CAISDAGTETYEQYF. The CDR3 bases are TGTGCCATCAGTGATGCCGGGACAGAGACCTACGAGCAGTACTTC.

The V call is TRBV5-4, the J call TRBJ1-6; D gene unclear. There are 14 residues in the CDR3. Deletions cut 4 bases from V and 7 bases from J, with 12 bases between. Germline CDR1 SGHNT, CDR2 YYREEE (reference sequence). CDR3 sequence: CASSRDKTNSPLHF. In nucleotides, the CDR3 is TGTGCCAGCAGCCGAGACAAGACAAATTCACCCCTCCACTTT.

This chain links TRBV2 with TRBJ1-1; unclear D gene. V gave up 3 bases and J gave up 7 bases, with 15 bases separating them. This CDR3 region has 14 residues. Per the germline V gene, CDR1 is SNHLY and CDR2 is FYNNEI. The CDR3 DNA follows: TGTGCCAGCAGTGATCCCGGGATTAAAGGTGAAGCTTTCTTT. Translated, it gives CASSDPGIKGEAFF.

As DNA, the CDR3 is TGTGCCAGCTCACCACTGGGCCCCTACGAGCAGTACTTC. This gives the protein CASSPLGPYEQYF. The chain combines TRBV18 with TRBJ2-7, with D unclear. The CDR3 consists of 13 residues. V lost 1 base to trimming and J lost 2 bases, with 6 bases between them. Germline CDR1 is KGHSH and CDR2 is LQKENI.

The genes are TRBV5-1 and TRBJ2-3, with a possible D match to TRBD1 (5 bases). Germline-derived CDR1 and CDR2 are SGHRS and YFSETQ. V dropped 2 bases and J dropped 0 bases, with 7 bases sitting between them. CDR3 length: 14 residues. CDR3: CASSLGVSTDTQYF. For the CDR3, the DNA is TGCGCCAGCAGCTTAGGGGTTAGCACAGATACGCAGTATTTT.

The gene calls are TRBV7-3 and TRBJ2-2; D possibly corresponds to TRBD2 (6 bases). Between the trimmed V and J ends, which lost 3 bases and 1 base, there was a span of 9 bases. Looked up from germline, CDR1 is SGHTA and CDR2 is FQGTGA. The CDR3 contains 15 residues. The CDR3 DNA reads TGTGCCAGCAGCTTCGGGGGAGAGAACACCGGGGAGCTGTTTTTT. Amino acid sequence: CASSFGGENTGELFF.

The rearrangement links TRBV14 to TRBJ2-7; D unresolved. Looked up from germline, CDR1 is SGHDN and CDR2 is FVKESK. V lost 1 base and J 3 bases, leaving 4 bases between the germline ends. The CDR3 contains 12 residues. The CDR3 sequence is CASSQAIYEQYF. The DNA for the CDR3 is TGTGCCAGCAGCCAAGCTATCTACGAGCAGTACTTC.

The gene calls are TRBV30 and TRBJ1-5, with 10 bases identical to TRBD1. The germline V gene encodes CDR1 GTSNPN and CDR2 SVGIG (reference sequence). The V and J ends lost 2 bases and 4 bases, in that order; junction bases with no gene match: 11. This CDR3 is built from 17 residues. CDR3 sequence reads: CAWSPARTGGSNQPQHF. The CDR3, as DNA: TGTGCCTGGAGTCCCGCCCGGACAGGGGGATCTAATCAGCCCCAGCATTTT.

The chain carries TRBV27 and TRBJ2-2, with D tentatively TRBD1 (6 bases). Per germline, CDR1 MNHEY and CDR2 SMNVEV (reference sequence). Trimming removed 3 bases at V and 7 bases at J, with 15 bases between. CDR3 length: 15 amino acids. The DNA of the CDR3 is TGTGCCAGCAGTTTCTTTGGTCAGGGGATCGGGGAGCTGTTTTTT. Amino acid sequence: CASSFFGQGIGELFF.

The chain has TRBV9 and TRBJ2-3, with 8 bases aligning to TRBD2. This CDR3 is built from 16 residues. Germline V gene sequence: CDR1 SGDLS, CDR2 YYNGEE. The junction had 9 bases not matched to a gene; V was cut back by 4 bases and J by 2 bases. In DNA form, the CDR3 reads TGTGCCAGCAGCCCTGGAACTAGCGGATTCACAGATACGCAGTATTTT. It is translated as CASSPGTSGFTDTQYF.

This chain links TRBV27 with TRBJ2-1; 14 bases agree with TRBD2. Germline CDR1 reads MNHEY; CDR2 reads SMNVEV (reference sequence). This CDR3 contains 17 residues. J gave up 2 bases and V 6 bases, and 6 bases lay outside the gene matches. The DNA of the CDR3 is TGTGCCAGCAGACCGGGACTAGCGGGAGAACCCTACAATGAGCAGTTCTTC. Protein product: CASRPGLAGEPYNEQFF.